This T cell receptor beta chain was identified in a study of CD8 T cells in ankylosing spondylitis. Findings of the study overall: One TCR beta motif, made up of roughly eight highly homologous variants, appeared characteristic of ankylosing spondylitis blood. Clones linked to the disease showed a CD8+ phenotype. They occurred at relatively low frequencies in peripheral blood. Some of these motif variants have turned up before, in reports on reactive arthritis synovial fluid and blood. There was reportedly significant enrichment of clones that were disease-linked in matched ankylosing spondylitis synovial fluid.

Library preparation for TCR beta used quantitative 5'-RACE with molecular barcodes. MiXCR was run by TCRdb on the 5' RACE reads, yielding one entry per CDR3 protein. In the table there are 650,000 to 800,000 distinct CDR3 sequences, around 20% of which are singletons. Trimming stripped 0 bases from V and 5 bases from J, with 9 bases between. The CDR3 contains 14 residues. Germline V CDR1 and CDR2: SGHDT, YYEEEE. This clonotype turned up a few times. The antigen remains unidentified. This chain connects TRBV5-6 to TRBJ2-1; D is unclear. This clonotype was obtained from a male donor with ankylosing spondylitis. Sequencing was carried out using blood, either unsorted or a sorted T cell fraction (not recorded which). The CDR3 sequence: CASSLGFRHNEQFF. For the CDR3, the DNA is TGTGCCAGCAGCTTGGGGTTTAGGCACAATGAGCAGTTCTTC. Complete variable domain (other parts from reference TRBV5-6 and TRBJ2-1): DAGVTQSPTHLIKTRGQQVTLRCSPKSGHDTVSWYQQALGQGPQFIFQYYEEEERQRGNFPDRFSGHQFPNYSSELNVNALLLGDSALYLCASSLGFRHNEQFFGPGTRLTVL.